The T cell receptor beta chain described here comes from a study of T cells in localized non-small cell lung cancer. Per germline, CDR1 SGDLS and CDR2 YYNGEE. Trimming pared 4 bases from V and 0 bases from J, leaving 11 bases between. CDR3 size: 15 residues. Sequenced by immunoSEQ multiplex PCR; TCRdb stores in-frame clones only, minus some. The table lists about 21,000 clones, around nine tenths of them singletons. The TCR originated in a male donor older than 55 with stage I squamous cell lung carcinoma. The source material was peripheral blood, sampled before any cancer treatment. The chain has TRBV9 and TRBJ1-3, with D perhaps TRBD1 (5 bases). As DNA, the CDR3 is TGTGCCAGCAGCAGACAGACTTTCTCTGGAAACACCATATATTTT. Residues: CASSRQTFSGNTIYF.